This paragraph reports one T cell receptor beta chain. Which antigen it targets is not known. One base away there is no much larger clone; base qualities are not given. This specimen comes from a study of CD8+ T cells in alopecia areata (dated by TCRdb to 2017 to 2018). The study in broad terms: The treated patients took part in an open-label pilot trial in which moderate-to-severe alopecia areata was treated with oral tofacitinib at 5 to 10 mg twice daily. Patients stayed on tofacitinib for 6 to 18 months and then had 6 months of follow-up off drug so that delayed response and recurrence could be assessed. High-throughput TCRbeta sequencing was used to examine T cell clonal expansion in alopecia areata in both the C3H/HeJ mouse model and human patients. In humans, TCRbeta sequencing was performed on scalp tissue and on sorted CD4+ and CD8+ peripheral blood T cells from healthy controls and from patients with patchy or totalis/universalis alopecia areata. Biopsies were taken from tofacitinib-treated patients at baseline and at 4 and 24 weeks of treatment, and a later scalp biopsy was taken in several of the tofacitinib-treated patients. Scalp clonality was compared across normal scalp (n=4), patchy alopecia areata scalp (n=8), and alopecia totalis/universalis scalp (n=8). The RNA source kit depended on sample type: the PAXgene miRNA kit for fixed scalp, the miRNeasy kit for PBMCs, and the RNeasy kit for mouse skin. TCRbeta CDR3 regions were amplified by immunoSEQ multiplex PCR using 35 Vbeta forward and 13 Jbeta reverse primers. Study-level results and caveats: Shared TCR sequences between patients were less evident than in mice, which may be partly attributable to HLA diversity in the patient population. Compared with normal scalp, lesional scalp had higher clonality and more expanded CD8+ clones, particularly in alopecia totalis/universalis, a pattern that suggests antigenic drive. Resident alphabeta T cells in normal human skin are also sequenced, complicating scalp TCR repertoire analysis, unlike mouse skin dominated by gammadelta T cells.

In light of the paper, this sample's time point label describes: baseline before oral tofacitinib. Lesional scalp punch biopsies and peripheral blood were collected from alopecia areata patients. PBMCs were isolated by density centrifugation and stained for CD3, CD4 and CD8, and CD4+ and CD8+ T cells were sorted on a FACSAria. Library preparation employed the immunoSEQ multiplex PCR assay. For TCR sequencing, RNA was extracted from every sample and reverse transcribed into cDNA to serve as template. SuperScript III was used to make first-strand cDNA, primed with a 2:1 mix of oligo-dT and random hexamers. A synthetic immune receptor repertoire was used to gauge amplification bias, and whatever bias remained was removed computationally. The authors' pipeline ran thus. After raw reads were preprocessed to remove errors, the CDR3 was defined following IMGT conventions as running from the conserved cysteine to phenylalanine. Clonality was computed as 1 minus the Shannon entropy, with the entropy normalized by log2 of the number of productive unique TCRs. Whether each scalp clone was CD4 or CD8 was inferred by checking scalp TCRbeta sequences against the CD4 and CD8 repertoires from sorted blood. The table comes from immuneACCESS by way of TCRdb, which keeps in-frame sequences with V and J called. Part of the clones is missing from these tables; in studies checked, under half for an unresolved V gene and the rest for unknown reasons. D and trimming were read from the DNA, whereas the V and J calls and clone size are those reported in that table. A total of roughly 200,000 clones appear in this sample, roughly 63% of them only once. The ten largest clones represent 1.7% of the sample.

V loses 0 bases of germline sequence and J loses 9 bases, and the interval between the two ends is 9 bases. Taken from the germline V gene (reference sequence), the CDR1 and CDR2 loops are GTSNPN and SVGIG. From the cysteine through the phenylalanine, the CDR3 covers 12 amino acids. Only CDR3 DNA is held: 36 bases, read in frame from base 1. Sequencing used CD4+ T cells sorted from blood, obtained at week 0. The rearranged chain carries TRBV30 and TRBJ2-1, with the D assignment possibly TRBD1 or TRBD2, given 5 matching bases for each. This TCR was recovered from a human donor with alopecia areata. Read as DNA, the sequence is TGTGCCTGGAGTGTACGGGGCCCTGAGCAGTTCTTC. It encodes CAWSVRGPEQFF. Joined to the reference TRBV30 and TRBJ2-1 proteins, this CDR3 gives the full variable domain: SQTIHQWPATLVQPVGSPLSLECTVEGTSNPNLYWYRQAAGRGLQLLFYSVGIGQISSEVPQNLSASRPQDRQFILSSKKLLLSDSGFYLCAWSVRGPEQFFGPGTRLTVL.